Included here is one T cell receptor beta chain sequence, with context. The CDR3 contains 14 residues. The V and J ends lost 2 bases and 5 bases, in that order; junction bases with no gene match: 3. Germline V lookup: CDR1 SGDLS, CDR2 YYNGEE. This record comes from a study of blood T cell repertoires in COVID-19. The protocol was immunoSEQ multiplex PCR, while the TCRdb copy is restricted to in-frame clones and leaves out a portion. The table includes about 200,000 clones, about 83% detected once. The chain has TRBV9 and TRBJ1-5; 8 bases align to TRBD1. Sequencing used PBMCs or T cells enriched from blood (not recorded which). This TCR was sampled from a middle-aged man with acute COVID-19. The CDR3 sequence: CASSVTGVDQPQHF. CDR3 nucleotide sequence: TGTGCCAGCAGCGTGACAGGGGTCGATCAGCCCCAGCATTTT. Supplemented by reference TRBV9 and TRBJ1-5, the full variable domain reads DSGVTQTPKHLITATGQRVTLRCSPRSGDLSVYWYQQSLDQGLQFLIQYYNGEERAKGNILERFSAQQFPDLHSELNLSSLELGDSALYFCASSVTGVDQPQHFGDGTRLSIL.